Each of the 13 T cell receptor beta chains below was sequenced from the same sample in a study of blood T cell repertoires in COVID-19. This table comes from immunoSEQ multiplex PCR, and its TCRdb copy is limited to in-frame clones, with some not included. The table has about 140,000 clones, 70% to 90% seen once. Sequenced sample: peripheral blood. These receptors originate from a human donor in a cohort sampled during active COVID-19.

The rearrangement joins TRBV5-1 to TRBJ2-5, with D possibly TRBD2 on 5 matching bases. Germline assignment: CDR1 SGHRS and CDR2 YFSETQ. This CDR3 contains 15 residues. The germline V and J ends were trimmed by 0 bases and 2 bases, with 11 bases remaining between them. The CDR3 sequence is CASSLAGSSQETQYF. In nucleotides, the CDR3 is TGCGCCAGCAGCTTGGCGGGATCGTCACAAGAGACCCAGTACTTC. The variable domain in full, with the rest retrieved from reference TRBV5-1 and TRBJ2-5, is KAGVTQTPRYLIKTRGQQVTLSCSPISGHRSVSWYQQTPGQGLQFLFEYFSETQRNKGNFPGRFSGRQFSNSRSEMNVSTLELGDSALYLCASSLAGSSQETQYFGPGTRLLVL.

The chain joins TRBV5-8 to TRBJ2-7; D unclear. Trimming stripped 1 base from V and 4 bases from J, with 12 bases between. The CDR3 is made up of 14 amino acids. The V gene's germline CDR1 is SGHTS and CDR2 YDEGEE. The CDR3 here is CASSLIPRNYEQYF. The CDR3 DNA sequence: TGTGCCAGCAGCTTGATACCCAGGAATTACGAGCAGTACTTC.

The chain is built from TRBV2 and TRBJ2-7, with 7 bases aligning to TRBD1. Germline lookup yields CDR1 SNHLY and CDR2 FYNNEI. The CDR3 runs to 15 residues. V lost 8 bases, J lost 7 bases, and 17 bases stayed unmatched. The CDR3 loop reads CASARIYRGEGEQYF. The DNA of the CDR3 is TGTGCCAGCGCTCGGATCTACAGGGGAGAGGGGGAGCAGTACTTC.

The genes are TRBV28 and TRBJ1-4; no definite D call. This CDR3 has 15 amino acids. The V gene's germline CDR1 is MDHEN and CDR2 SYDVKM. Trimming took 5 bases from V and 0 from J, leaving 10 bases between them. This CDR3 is CASSMRDTTNEKLFF. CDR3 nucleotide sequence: TGTGCCAGCAGTATGAGGGATACAACTAATGAAAAACTGTTTTTT.

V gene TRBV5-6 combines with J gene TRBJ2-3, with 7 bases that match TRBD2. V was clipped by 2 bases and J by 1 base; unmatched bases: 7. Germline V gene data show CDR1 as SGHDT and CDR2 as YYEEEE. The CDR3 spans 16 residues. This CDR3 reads CASSFGMAGGTDTQYF. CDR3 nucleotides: TGTGCCAGCAGCTTCGGAATGGCGGGAGGCACAGATACGCAGTATTTT.

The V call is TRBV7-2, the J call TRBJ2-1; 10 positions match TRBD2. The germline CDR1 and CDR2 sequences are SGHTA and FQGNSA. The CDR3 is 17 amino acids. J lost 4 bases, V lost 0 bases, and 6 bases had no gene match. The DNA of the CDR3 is TGTGCCAGCAGCTTAGCCTCTGGTAGCGGGGGGTACAATGAGCAGTTCTTC. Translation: CASSLASGSGGYNEQFF.

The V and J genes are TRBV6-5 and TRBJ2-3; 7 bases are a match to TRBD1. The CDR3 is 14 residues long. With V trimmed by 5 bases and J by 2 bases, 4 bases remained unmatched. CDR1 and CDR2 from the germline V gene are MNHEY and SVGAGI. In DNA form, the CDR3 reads TGTGCCAGCAGTCGCACAGGGGACACAGATACGCAGTATTTT. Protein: CASSRTGDTDTQYF.

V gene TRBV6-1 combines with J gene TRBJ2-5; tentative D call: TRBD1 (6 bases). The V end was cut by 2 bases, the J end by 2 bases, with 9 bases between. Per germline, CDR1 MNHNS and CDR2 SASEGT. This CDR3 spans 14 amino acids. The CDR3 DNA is TGTGCCAGCAGTGAAAGGACAGTTCAAGAGACCCAGTACTTC. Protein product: CASSERTVQETQYF.

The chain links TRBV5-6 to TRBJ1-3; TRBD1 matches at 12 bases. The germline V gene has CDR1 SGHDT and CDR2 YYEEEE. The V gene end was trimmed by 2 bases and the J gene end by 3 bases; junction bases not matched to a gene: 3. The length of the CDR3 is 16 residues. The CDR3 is CASSFGTGGGGNTIYF. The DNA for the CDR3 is TGTGCCAGCAGCTTCGGGACAGGGGGCGGTGGAAACACCATATATTTT.

DNA for the CDR3: TGTGCCAGCAGTCGTAGAGGGACAGGCAACAATCAGCCCCAGCATTTT. This gives the protein CASSRRGTGNNQPQHF. V gene TRBV28 combines with J gene TRBJ1-5; 8 nucleotides agree with TRBD1. V was clipped by 5 bases and J by 3 bases; unmatched bases: 9. The CDR3 runs 16 residues. Germline lookup yields CDR1 MDHEN and CDR2 SYDVKM.

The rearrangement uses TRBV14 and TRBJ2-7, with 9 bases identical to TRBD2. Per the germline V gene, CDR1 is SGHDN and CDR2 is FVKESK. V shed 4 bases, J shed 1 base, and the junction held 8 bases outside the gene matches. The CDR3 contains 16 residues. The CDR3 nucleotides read TGTGCCAGCAGCCCCTATAGCGGGAGAAGGTCCTACGAGCAGTACTTC. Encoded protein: CASSPYSGRRSYEQYF.

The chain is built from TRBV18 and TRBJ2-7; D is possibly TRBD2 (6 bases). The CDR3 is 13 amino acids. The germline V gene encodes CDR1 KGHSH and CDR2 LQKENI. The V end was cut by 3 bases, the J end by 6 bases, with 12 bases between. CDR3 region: CASSPGGPGEQYF. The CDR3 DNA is TGTGCCAGCTCACCCGGGGGTCCGGGCGAGCAGTACTTC.

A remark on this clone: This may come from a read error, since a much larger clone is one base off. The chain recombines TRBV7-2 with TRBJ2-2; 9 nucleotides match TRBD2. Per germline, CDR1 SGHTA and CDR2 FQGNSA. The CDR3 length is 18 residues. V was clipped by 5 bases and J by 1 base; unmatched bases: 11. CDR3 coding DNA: TGTGCCAGCAGCACCCACAGGCGGGGGGGCGGGAACACCGGGGAGCTGTTTTTT. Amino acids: CASSTHRRGGGNTGELFF.